The T cell receptor (beta chain) described here comes from a study of Graves' ophthalmopathy and Graves' hyperthyroidism. Patients were diagnosed from clinical symptoms, serum thyroxine, TRAb, thyroid ultrasound and orbital computed tomography. Trimming at V came to 2 bases and at J to 6 bases, leaving 12 bases not matched to a gene. The CDR3 spans 17 residues. General study results and limits: The model predicted progression of ophthalmopathy with a sensitivity of 60% to 71%, and its specificity was less than 85%. From stable hyperthyroidism, ophthalmopathy was separated by a 13-signature model with just over 85% sensitivity and less than 82% specificity.

This clonotype is labeled as medium-sized. What it recognizes is unknown. RNA transcripts provided the template for amplifying TCR beta CDR3 regions. HTBI-primed first-round RT-PCR preceded second-round multiplex PCR. A single record per CDR3 protein comes from TCRdb applying MiXCR to the multiplex PCR reads. The sample carries hundreds of thousands of distinct CDR3 sequences, roughly 20% recorded once. This receptor was identified in a woman aged 18-29 years with stable Graves' hyperthyroidism. This chain connects TRBV12-3 or TRBV12-4 to TRBJ1-5; 8 bases are a match to TRBD1. The sample consisted of peripheral blood. CDR3 DNA: TGTGCCAGCAGTTTAAAAGATCTCGGACAGGGAGGTCAGCCCCAGCATTTT. It is translated as CASSLKDLGQGGQPQHF.